This T cell receptor (beta chain) was found in a study of shared clonotypes between healthy human individuals. The data were produced by immunoSEQ multiplex PCR, yet TCRdb's version contains in-frame clones alone and is incomplete. The table has about 1 million clones, around 76% seen once. The CDR3 is made up of 16 amino acids. Trimming shortened V by 7 bases and J by 4 bases, and 23 bases separated the two germline ends. CDR1 and CDR2 (germline): SGHDT, YYEEEE. Input material: memory CD4+ T cells sorted from blood. Subset given: CD45RA-negative fraction. This TCR was recovered from a man between 18 and 29 years old in good health. The J gene is TRBJ1-2, the V gene TRBV5-6, with a weak D call TRBD1 (6 bases). The CDR3 DNA sequence: TGTGCCAGCGCCTCCCGGGGGGCAGGGACCCGCTATGGCTACACCTTC. Its translation is CASASRGAGTRYGYTF.